Listed below are T cell receptor beta chains from one sample, sequenced in a study of OX40 agonist ivuxolimab in advanced cancers. Assay: immunoSEQ multiplex PCR; the TCRdb copy retains only in-frame clones and omits some. The sample lists approximately 100,000 clones, about 91% seen once, with 0.51% in the top ten. The sequenced sample was CD4+ or CD8+ T cells sorted from blood, obtained in a trial of the OX40 agonist ivuxolimab. Receptor source: an adult with an advanced solid tumor such as melanoma, head and neck, liver or kidney cancer. The CDR3 runs from the conserved cysteine through the conserved F or W. The order of the fields is CDR3 DNA, CDR3 protein, D gene, clone size, J gene, V gene, CDR3 length. D genes are given only for firm matches. Some rows mark clone size as missing; the rest say once, few, many or name a class of expanded clone.

CDR3 DNA: TGCGCCAGCAGCGGCCCGGGAGGGACTGAAGCTTTCTTT; CDR3 protein: CASSGPGGTEAFF; D gene: .; clone size: .; J gene: TRBJ1-1; V gene: TRBV5-1; CDR3 length: 13
CDR3 DNA: TGCGCCAGCAGCTTGTTGGTCGACACTGAAGCTTTCTTT; CDR3 protein: CASSLLVDTEAFF; D gene: .; clone size: .; J gene: TRBJ1-1; V gene: TRBV5-1; CDR3 length: 13
CDR3 DNA: TGTGCCAGCACCAAACTTGGGGGCTCCTACAATGAGCAGTTCTTC; CDR3 protein: CASTKLGGSYNEQFF; D gene: .; clone size: .; J gene: TRBJ2-1; V gene: TRBV27; CDR3 length: 15
CDR3 DNA: TGTGCCTTACAGGGAACTGGGGCCAACGTCCTGACTTTC; CDR3 protein: CALQGTGANVLTF; D gene: .; clone size: .; J gene: TRBJ2-6; V gene: TRBV30; CDR3 length: 13
CDR3 DNA: TGTGCCAGCAGCTCGACCCAGGGGACTGACGGCTACACCTTC; CDR3 protein: CASSSTQGTDGYTF; D gene: .; clone size: .; J gene: TRBJ1-2; V gene: TRBV11-2; CDR3 length: 14
CDR3 DNA: TGTGCCAGCAAGGAGCAGACAACTAATGAAAAACTGTTTTTT; CDR3 protein: CASKEQTTNEKLFF; D gene: .; clone size: .; J gene: TRBJ1-4; V gene: TRBV2; CDR3 length: 14
CDR3 DNA: TGTGCCAGCAGCCCCCCCCCATTGAACACTGAAGCTTTCTTT; CDR3 protein: CASSPPPLNTEAFF; D gene: .; clone size: .; J gene: TRBJ1-1; V gene: TRBV7-2; CDR3 length: 14
CDR3 DNA: TGCGCCAGCAGCTTTCAGACAGGGGGACCCTACGAGCAGTACTTC; CDR3 protein: CASSFQTGGPYEQYF; D gene: TRBD1; clone size: once; J gene: TRBJ2-7; V gene: TRBV5-1; CDR3 length: 15
CDR3 DNA: TGTGCCAGCAGCACCGACGGACGGTCCACTGAAGCTTTCTTT; CDR3 protein: CASSTDGRSTEAFF; D gene: .; clone size: .; J gene: TRBJ1-1; V gene: TRBV7-3; CDR3 length: 14
CDR3 DNA: TGTGCCAGCAGCCGGGAGGCAGAAGAGACCCAGTACTTC; CDR3 protein: CASSREAEETQYF; D gene: TRBD2; clone size: once; J gene: TRBJ2-5; V gene: TRBV11-2; CDR3 length: 13
CDR3 DNA: TGTGCCAGCATTAGCGTCCAAGAGACCCAGTACTTC; CDR3 protein: CASISVQETQYF; D gene: .; clone size: once; J gene: TRBJ2-5; V gene: TRBV28; CDR3 length: 12
CDR3 DNA: TGTGCCAGCAGGGTTCAACAGGGCGTCTCCTACGAGCAGTACTTC; CDR3 protein: CASRVQQGVSYEQYF; D gene: .; clone size: .; J gene: TRBJ2-7; V gene: TRBV5-5; CDR3 length: 15
CDR3 DNA: TGTGCCAGCAGTTCTTTGGACAGACAGACTGGAAACACCATATATTTT; CDR3 protein: CASSSLDRQTGNTIYF; D gene: .; clone size: .; J gene: TRBJ1-3; V gene: TRBV27; CDR3 length: 16
CDR3 DNA: TGTGCCAGCAGCGTACAAGCAACCCACACTGAAGCTTTCTTT; CDR3 protein: CASSVQATHTEAFF; D gene: .; clone size: .; J gene: TRBJ1-1; V gene: TRBV9; CDR3 length: 14
CDR3 DNA: TGTGCCAGCAGCTTAGCCCAAACAGGGGCCACTGAAGCTTTCTTT; CDR3 protein: CASSLAQTGATEAFF; D gene: TRBD1; clone size: .; J gene: TRBJ1-1; V gene: TRBV11-2; CDR3 length: 15
CDR3 DNA: TGCAGCGCGCGGACAGGGAACTATGGCTACACCTTC; CDR3 protein: CSARTGNYGYTF; D gene: TRBD1; clone size: .; J gene: TRBJ1-2; V gene: TRBV29-1; CDR3 length: 12
CDR3 DNA: TGTGCCACCAGCAGTTCGACCCCGGACAGAAACGGCTACACCTTC; CDR3 protein: CATSSSTPDRNGYTF; D gene: .; clone size: .; J gene: TRBJ1-2; V gene: TRBV15; CDR3 length: 15
CDR3 DNA: TGTGCCAGTAGCCCGGGAGTGATCACAGATACGCAGTATTTT; CDR3 protein: CASSPGVITDTQYF; D gene: .; clone size: .; J gene: TRBJ2-3; V gene: TRBV19; CDR3 length: 14
CDR3 DNA: TGTGCCACCAGCAGGGGTAGGACAGGGAGTTCCTACGAGCAGTACTTC; CDR3 protein: CATSRGRTGSSYEQYF; D gene: TRBD1; clone size: .; J gene: TRBJ2-7; V gene: TRBV15; CDR3 length: 16
CDR3 DNA: TGTGCCAGTTCCCGGGACGGACCCTACGAGCAGTACTTC; CDR3 protein: CASSRDGPYEQYF; D gene: .; clone size: .; J gene: TRBJ2-7; V gene: TRBV6-1; CDR3 length: 13
CDR3 DNA: TGTGCCAGCACGGCCAAGGTCGGCAATCAGCCCCAGCATTTT; CDR3 protein: CASTAKVGNQPQHF; D gene: .; clone size: .; J gene: TRBJ1-5; V gene: TRBV6-5; CDR3 length: 14
CDR3 DNA: TGTGCCAGTAGTAGGTTAGGCAGGGGGGGCTCTGGAAACACCATATATTTT; CDR3 protein: CASSRLGRGGSGNTIYF; D gene: TRBD1; clone size: few; J gene: TRBJ1-3; V gene: TRBV19; CDR3 length: 17
CDR3 DNA: TGCGCCAGCAGCTTGGCCAGTTATCGGAATGAAAAACTGTTTTTT; CDR3 protein: CASSLASYRNEKLFF; D gene: .; clone size: .; J gene: TRBJ1-4; V gene: TRBV5-1; CDR3 length: 15
CDR3 DNA: TGTGCCAGCAGTAAGACAGGGGGAAGCTCTGGAAACACCATATATTTT; CDR3 protein: CASSKTGGSSGNTIYF; D gene: TRBD1; clone size: .; J gene: TRBJ1-3; V gene: TRBV2; CDR3 length: 16
CDR3 DNA: TGTGCCAGCAGCAAATACAATGAGCAGTTCTTC; CDR3 protein: CASSKYNEQFF; D gene: .; clone size: .; J gene: TRBJ2-1; V gene: TRBV14; CDR3 length: 11
CDR3 DNA: TGTGCCAGCTCACCATTGGAGGGCACTGAAGCTTTCTTT; CDR3 protein: CASSPLEGTEAFF; D gene: .; clone size: .; J gene: TRBJ1-1; V gene: TRBV18; CDR3 length: 13
CDR3 DNA: TGTGCCAGCAAAGACCCGGGGGGAGGTACCAAAAACATTCAGTACTTC; CDR3 protein: CASKDPGGGTKNIQYF; D gene: TRBD2; clone size: .; J gene: TRBJ2-4; V gene: TRBV27; CDR3 length: 16
CDR3 DNA: TGTGCCAGCAGTTACGGGCCAAAGAAGCCCCAGCATTTT; CDR3 protein: CASSYGPKKPQHF; D gene: .; clone size: .; J gene: TRBJ1-5; V gene: TRBV6-5; CDR3 length: 13
CDR3 DNA: TGCGCCAGCAGTGAGTCGGGGGATTGGAGGAGGGGCTACACCTTC; CDR3 protein: CASSESGDWRRGYTF; D gene: .; clone size: .; J gene: TRBJ1-2; V gene: TRBV10-2; CDR3 length: 15
CDR3 DNA: TGCGCCAGCAGCTGGGGGACTAGCGGGAAAGAGACCCAGTACTTC; CDR3 protein: CASSWGTSGKETQYF; D gene: TRBD2; clone size: .; J gene: TRBJ2-5; V gene: TRBV5-1; CDR3 length: 15
CDR3 DNA: TGTGCCATCAGTGAGCCCAGTTCAGGGAAGCATTCTGGGGCCAACGTCCTGACTTTC; CDR3 protein: CAISEPSSGKHSGANVLTF; D gene: .; clone size: .; J gene: TRBJ2-6; V gene: TRBV10-3; CDR3 length: 19
CDR3 DNA: TGTGCCAGCAGTCGGGACAGGGCAAATCAGCCCCAGCATTTT; CDR3 protein: CASSRDRANQPQHF; D gene: TRBD1; clone size: .; J gene: TRBJ1-5; V gene: TRBV6-1; CDR3 length: 14
CDR3 DNA: TGTGCCAGCAGTTACGCTAGCGGGGGGGCAGTTGAGACCCAGTACTTC; CDR3 protein: CASSYASGGAVETQYF; D gene: TRBD2; clone size: .; J gene: TRBJ2-5; V gene: TRBV6-6; CDR3 length: 16
CDR3 DNA: TGTGCCAGCAGTTACGGGGAGGGGCGGCAGCCCCAGCATTTT; CDR3 protein: CASSYGEGRQPQHF; D gene: .; clone size: few; J gene: TRBJ1-5; V gene: TRBV6-5; CDR3 length: 14
CDR3 DNA: TGTGCCAGCAGCGGGACTAGCGGGCTAGGGTACACAGATACGCAGTATTTT; CDR3 protein: CASSGTSGLGYTDTQYF; D gene: TRBD2; clone size: .; J gene: TRBJ2-3; V gene: TRBV5-8; CDR3 length: 17
CDR3 DNA: TGTGCCAGTAGTCCGAGGGACAGCACAGATACGCAGTATTTT; CDR3 protein: CASSPRDSTDTQYF; D gene: .; clone size: once; J gene: TRBJ2-3; V gene: TRBV19; CDR3 length: 14
CDR3 DNA: TGTGCCAGCAGTTACTCGATTCGGTTAGAGAACACTGAAGCTTTCTTT; CDR3 protein: CASSYSIRLENTEAFF; D gene: .; clone size: once; J gene: TRBJ1-1; V gene: TRBV6-5; CDR3 length: 16
CDR3 DNA: TGTGCCAGCAGCTCCGGAGGGGGCAGGGTCTCTCTCTCTGGAAACACCATATATTTT; CDR3 protein: CASSSGGGRVSLSGNTIYF; D gene: TRBD1; clone size: .; J gene: TRBJ1-3; V gene: TRBV13; CDR3 length: 19
CDR3 DNA: TGTGCCAGCAGCTTAGTTGGGGCAGATACGCAGTATTTT; CDR3 protein: CASSLVGADTQYF; D gene: .; clone size: .; J gene: TRBJ2-3; V gene: TRBV7-9; CDR3 length: 13
CDR3 DNA: TGTGCCAGCAGTTACTCGAGAGGGGTCGGCAATGAGCAGTTCTTC; CDR3 protein: CASSYSRGVGNEQFF; D gene: .; clone size: .; J gene: TRBJ2-1; V gene: TRBV6-5; CDR3 length: 15
CDR3 DNA: TGTGCCAGCAGTTCGGCCCGGTTGGGGGGCTACACCTTC; CDR3 protein: CASSSARLGGYTF; D gene: .; clone size: once; J gene: TRBJ1-2; V gene: TRBV14; CDR3 length: 13
CDR3 DNA: TGCGCCAGCTACGAGCCAGGGCCTGGCTACACCTTC; CDR3 protein: CASYEPGPGYTF; D gene: .; clone size: .; J gene: TRBJ1-2; V gene: TRBV10-2; CDR3 length: 12
CDR3 DNA: TGTGCCAGCAGTGAACAGCGCCCGCAAGAGACCCAGTACTTC; CDR3 protein: CASSEQRPQETQYF; D gene: .; clone size: .; J gene: TRBJ2-5; V gene: TRBV2; CDR3 length: 14
CDR3 DNA: TGTGCCAGCAGTCATAACACTGAAGCTTTCTTT; CDR3 protein: CASSHNTEAFF; D gene: .; clone size: .; J gene: TRBJ1-1; V gene: TRBV6-1; CDR3 length: 11
CDR3 DNA: TGTGCCAGCAGCTTGGCGGCAGACAATAATTCACCCCTCCACTTT; CDR3 protein: CASSLAADNNSPLHF; D gene: .; clone size: .; J gene: TRBJ1-6; V gene: TRBV5-4; CDR3 length: 15
CDR3 DNA: TGTGCCAGCAGCAGGGAAAGTAATGAAAAACTGTTTTTT; CDR3 protein: CASSRESNEKLFF; D gene: .; clone size: .; J gene: TRBJ1-4; V gene: TRBV11-3; CDR3 length: 13
CDR3 DNA: TGTGCCAGCAGCTTCTCTTCCACAGGGTGGGGCGAGCAGTACTTC; CDR3 protein: CASSFSSTGWGEQYF; D gene: .; clone size: .; J gene: TRBJ2-7; V gene: TRBV11-1; CDR3 length: 15
CDR3 DNA: TGTGCCAGCAGCACAACCCCAGGGTCAGATACGCAGTATTTT; CDR3 protein: CASSTTPGSDTQYF; D gene: .; clone size: once; J gene: TRBJ2-3; V gene: TRBV14; CDR3 length: 14
CDR3 DNA: TGTGCCAGCAGCTACAAGCTGGGGACTTACAATGAGCAGTTCTTC; CDR3 protein: CASSYKLGTYNEQFF; D gene: .; clone size: .; J gene: TRBJ2-1; V gene: TRBV7-3; CDR3 length: 15
CDR3 DNA: TGCAGCGCCCCGAATCGACAGGGATCGAACACTGAAGCTTTCTTT; CDR3 protein: CSAPNRQGSNTEAFF; D gene: TRBD1; clone size: .; J gene: TRBJ1-1; V gene: TRBV29-1; CDR3 length: 15